This T cell receptor beta chain was sequenced for a study of OX40 agonist ivuxolimab in advanced cancers. Study-level background: Ivuxolimab, which targeted the costimulatory receptor OX40 (CD134), was an agonistic, fully human IgG2 monoclonal antibody. Intravenous ivuxolimab was administered to patients every 2 weeks at six dose levels: 0.01, 0.1, 0.3, 1.5, 3 and 10 mg/kg. The monotherapy dose-escalation portion (N of about 49 patients) of the phase I ivuxolimab trial is reported in the paper. Partial responses occurred in three dose-escalation patients, of whom one had hepatocellular carcinoma and two had cutaneous melanoma. Peripheral TCRbeta sequencing aimed to test whether ivuxolimab altered TCR sequence diversity and caused clonal T-cell expansion. Patients were allowed to have had prior anti-PD-1, anti-PD-L1 or anti-CTLA-4 therapy, and more than 35% of the dose-escalation patients had been treated with checkpoint inhibitors. A male proportion of 70% to 90% and a mean age of about 60 years, ranging from about 23 to 79, were recorded for the dose-escalation cohort. Of the roughly 51 dose-escalation patients, hepatocellular carcinoma was present in about 19, melanoma in roughly 15, renal cell carcinoma in 9 and head and neck cancer in 9. On the study overall, not on this receptor specifically: In partial responders in the 0.1-3.0 mg/kg groups, normalized peripheral clonal expansion was found to be among the lowest, especially among CD8+ T cells. After ivuxolimab, CD8+ T cells had more expanded clones than CD4+ T cells on average. At doses of 0.1 to 3.0 mg/kg, clonal expansion of both CD4+ and CD8+ T cells in blood was seen between baseline and week 6. Low levels of normalized T-cell clonal expansion were also shown by some nonresponding patients. The antigen specificity of the peripheral T cells that underwent clonal expansion was not determined.

The trial excluded patients who had a history of autoimmune disease or who were on systemic immunosuppression. Peripheral blood for TCR sequencing was collected from all dose cohorts at baseline, on cycle 4 day 1, and on cycle 7 day 1. Samples were obtained from an open-label, multicenter, first-in-human phase I dose-escalation trial of ivuxolimab. The trial enrolled adults with locally advanced or metastatic head and neck squamous cell, hepatocellular, melanoma or renal cell carcinoma. Before TCR sequencing, CD4+ T cells and CD8+ T cells were sorted from peripheral blood as separate populations. The CDR3, from cysteine to phenylalanine, totals 15 residues. CDR3 DNA only is kept here, 45 bases in frame from base 1. The germline ends are 13 bases apart after V is trimmed by 0 bases and J by 5 bases. Sequences LGHNA (CDR1) and YNFKEQ (CDR2) are obtained from the germline V gene. This clone was counted between two and nine times. The specificity of this receptor is unknown. The input lacks base qualities; no much larger clone sits a single base away.

Genomic DNA was extracted from sorted cells for sequencing of the TCRbeta CDR3 region. TCRbeta CDR3 regions were sequenced using the immunoSEQ Assay. TCRdb took this table from immuneACCESS and kept in-frame rearrangements with V and J called. Such tables lack part of the clones; where checked against another copy, unresolved V genes explain under half of the gap, and the rest is unexplained. This sample is represented by tens of thousands of clones; around nine tenths of them were singletons. Roughly 3.5% of the sample belongs to the ten largest clones. The clonotype comes from an adult with an advanced solid tumor such as melanoma, head and neck, liver or kidney cancer. The sequence links TRBV4-2 to TRBJ2-5; the D gene remains uncertain. The specimen comprised CD4+ or CD8+ T cells sorted from blood, sampled in a trial of the OX40 agonist ivuxolimab. The sequenced DNA is TGTGCCAGCAGCCAAGAATTGCGAGAATTGGAGACCCAGTACTTC. The translation is CASSQELRELETQYF.